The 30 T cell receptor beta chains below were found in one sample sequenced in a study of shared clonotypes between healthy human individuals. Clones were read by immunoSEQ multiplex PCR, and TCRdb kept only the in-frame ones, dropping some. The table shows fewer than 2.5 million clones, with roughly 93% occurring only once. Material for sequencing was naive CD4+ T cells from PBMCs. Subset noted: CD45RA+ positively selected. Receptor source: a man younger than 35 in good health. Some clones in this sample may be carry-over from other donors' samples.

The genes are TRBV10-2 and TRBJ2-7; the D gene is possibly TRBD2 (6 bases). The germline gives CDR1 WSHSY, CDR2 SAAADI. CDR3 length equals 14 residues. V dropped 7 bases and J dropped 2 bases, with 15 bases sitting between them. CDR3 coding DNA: TGCGCCAGCATGGTCCCGGAGGGCCCCTACGAGCAGTACTTC. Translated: CASMVPEGPYEQYF.

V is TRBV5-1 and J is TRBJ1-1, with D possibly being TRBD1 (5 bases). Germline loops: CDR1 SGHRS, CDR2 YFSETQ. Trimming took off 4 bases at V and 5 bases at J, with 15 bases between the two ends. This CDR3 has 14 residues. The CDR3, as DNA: TGCGCCAGCAGCACCGACAGCCTAGAGACTGAAGCTTTCTTT. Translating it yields CASSTDSLETEAFF.

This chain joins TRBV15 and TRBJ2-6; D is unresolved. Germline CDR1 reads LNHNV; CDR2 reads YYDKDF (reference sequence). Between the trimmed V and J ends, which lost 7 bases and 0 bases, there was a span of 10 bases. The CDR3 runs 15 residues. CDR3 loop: CATTLDRSGANVLTF. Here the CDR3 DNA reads TGTGCCACCACCCTGGACCGCTCTGGGGCCAACGTCCTGACTTTC. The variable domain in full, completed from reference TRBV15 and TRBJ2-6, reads DAMVIQNPRYQVTQFGKPVTLSCSQTLNHNVMYWYQQKSSQAPKLLFHYYDKDFNNEADTPDNFQSRRPNTSFCFLDIRSPGLGDTAMYLCATTLDRSGANVLTFGAGSRLTVL.

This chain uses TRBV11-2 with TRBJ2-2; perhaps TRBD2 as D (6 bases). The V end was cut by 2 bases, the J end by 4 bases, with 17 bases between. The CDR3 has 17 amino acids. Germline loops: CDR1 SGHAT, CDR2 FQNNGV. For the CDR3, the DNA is TGTGCCAGCAGCTTATTCTCGGGGGTCTCAACCACCGGGGAGCTGTTTTTT. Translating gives CASSLFSGVSTTGELFF.

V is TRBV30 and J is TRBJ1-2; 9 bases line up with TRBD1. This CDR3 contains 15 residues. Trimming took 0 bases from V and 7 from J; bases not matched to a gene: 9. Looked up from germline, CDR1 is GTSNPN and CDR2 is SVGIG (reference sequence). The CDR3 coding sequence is TGTGCCTGGAGTGTTAATGGGGACAGGGAAGTTGGCTACACCTTC. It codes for CAWSVNGDREVGYTF.

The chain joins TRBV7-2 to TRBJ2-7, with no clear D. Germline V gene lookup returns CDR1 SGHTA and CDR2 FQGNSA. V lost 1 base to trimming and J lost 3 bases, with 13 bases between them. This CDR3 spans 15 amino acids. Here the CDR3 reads CASSLEGSPGYEQYF. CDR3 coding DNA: TGTGCCAGCAGCTTAGAGGGAAGCCCAGGCTACGAGCAGTACTTC.

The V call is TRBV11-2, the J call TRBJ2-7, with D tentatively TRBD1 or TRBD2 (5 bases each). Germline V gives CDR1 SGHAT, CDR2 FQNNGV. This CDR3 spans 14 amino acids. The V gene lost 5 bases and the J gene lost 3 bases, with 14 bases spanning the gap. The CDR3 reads CASSQPGPLYEQYF. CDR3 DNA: TGTGCCAGCAGCCAACCGGGACCCCTCTACGAGCAGTACTTC.

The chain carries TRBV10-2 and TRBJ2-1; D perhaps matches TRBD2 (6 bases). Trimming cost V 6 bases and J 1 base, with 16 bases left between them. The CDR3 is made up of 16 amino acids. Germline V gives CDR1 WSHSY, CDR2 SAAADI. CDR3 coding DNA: TGCGCCAGCAGAGGTAGGAGGGCCGAGTCCTACAATGAGCAGTTCTTC. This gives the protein CASRGRRAESYNEQFF.

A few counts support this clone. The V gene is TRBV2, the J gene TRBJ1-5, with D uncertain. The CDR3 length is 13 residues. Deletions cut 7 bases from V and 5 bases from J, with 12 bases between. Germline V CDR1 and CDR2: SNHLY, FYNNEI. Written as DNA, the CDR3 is TGTGCCAGCACCGAGGGAATGGATCAGCCCCAGCATTTT. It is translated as CASTEGMDQPQHF.

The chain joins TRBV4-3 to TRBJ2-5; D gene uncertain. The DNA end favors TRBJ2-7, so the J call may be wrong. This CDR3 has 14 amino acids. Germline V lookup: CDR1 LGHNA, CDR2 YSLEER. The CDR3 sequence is CASSQERYDYEQYF. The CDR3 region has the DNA TGCGCCAGCAGCCAAGAACGGTATGACTACGAGCAGTACTTC.

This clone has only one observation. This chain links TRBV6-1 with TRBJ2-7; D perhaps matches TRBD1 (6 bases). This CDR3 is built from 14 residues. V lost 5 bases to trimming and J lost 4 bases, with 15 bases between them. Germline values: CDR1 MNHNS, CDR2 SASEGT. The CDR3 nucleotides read TGTGCCAGCAGTCAGACAGGTTCTTTATACGAGCAGTACTTC. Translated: CASSQTGSLYEQYF.

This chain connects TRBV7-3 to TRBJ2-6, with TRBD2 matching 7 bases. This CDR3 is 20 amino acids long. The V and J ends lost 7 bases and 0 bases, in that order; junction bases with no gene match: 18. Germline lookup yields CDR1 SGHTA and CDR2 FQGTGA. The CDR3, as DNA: TGTGCCAGCACCCCTCGGCCCCCTCTAGCGGATTACTCTGGGGCCAACGTCCTGACTTTC. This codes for CASTPRPPLADYSGANVLTF.

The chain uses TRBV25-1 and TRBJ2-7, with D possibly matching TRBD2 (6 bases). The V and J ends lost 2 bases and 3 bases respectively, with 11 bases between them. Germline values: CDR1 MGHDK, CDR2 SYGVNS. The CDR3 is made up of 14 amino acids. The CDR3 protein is CASSEPGANYEQYF. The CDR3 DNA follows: TGTGCCAGCAGTGAACCGGGAGCAAACTACGAGCAGTACTTC.

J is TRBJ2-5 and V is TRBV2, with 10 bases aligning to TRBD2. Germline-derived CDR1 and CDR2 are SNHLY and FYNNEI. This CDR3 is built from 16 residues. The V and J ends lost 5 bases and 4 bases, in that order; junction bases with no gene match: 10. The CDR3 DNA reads TGTGCCAGCAGTCCCGGGCTAGCGGGAGTGGGAGAGACCCAGTACTTC. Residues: CASSPGLAGVGETQYF.

DNA for the CDR3: TGTGCCAGCAGCTTAGGGCCCTCTAAGGAAGGGGACAATGAGCAGTTCTTC. Its protein is CASSLGPSKEGDNEQFF. The chain recombines TRBV7-3 with TRBJ2-1; tentatively, D is TRBD1 (5 bases). The CDR3 spans 17 residues. Trimming shortened V by 2 bases and J by 5 bases, and 19 bases separated the two germline ends. Germline lookup yields CDR1 SGHTA and CDR2 FQGTGA. Together with reference TRBV7-3 and TRBJ2-1, the CDR3 gives the full variable domain: GAGVSQTPSNKVTEKGKYVELRCDPISGHTALYWYRQSLGQGPEFLIYFQGTGAADDSGLPNDRFFAVRPEGSVSTLKIQRTERGDSAVYLCASSLGPSKEGDNEQFFGPGTRLTVL.

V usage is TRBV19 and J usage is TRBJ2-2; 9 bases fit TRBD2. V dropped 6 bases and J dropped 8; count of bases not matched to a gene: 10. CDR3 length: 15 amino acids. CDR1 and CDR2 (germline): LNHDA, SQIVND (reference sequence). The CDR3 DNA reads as TGTGCCAGTAGGCTACTCCTTGCGGGAGGGGGGGAGCTGTTTTTT. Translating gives CASRLLLAGGGELFF.

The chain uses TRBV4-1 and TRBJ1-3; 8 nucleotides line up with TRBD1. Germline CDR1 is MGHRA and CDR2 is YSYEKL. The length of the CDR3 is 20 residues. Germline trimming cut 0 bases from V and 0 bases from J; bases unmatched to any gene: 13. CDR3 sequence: CASSQDAPGGMRSSGNTIYF. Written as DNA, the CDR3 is TGCGCCAGCAGCCAAGATGCGCCAGGGGGCATGAGGAGCTCTGGAAACACCATATATTTT.

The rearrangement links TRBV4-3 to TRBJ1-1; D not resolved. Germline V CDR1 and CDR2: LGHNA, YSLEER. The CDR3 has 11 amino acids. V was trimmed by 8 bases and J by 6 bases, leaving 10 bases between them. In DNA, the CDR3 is TGCGCCAGCGGAAACGGGGCTGAAGCTTTCTTT. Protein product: CASGNGAEAFF.

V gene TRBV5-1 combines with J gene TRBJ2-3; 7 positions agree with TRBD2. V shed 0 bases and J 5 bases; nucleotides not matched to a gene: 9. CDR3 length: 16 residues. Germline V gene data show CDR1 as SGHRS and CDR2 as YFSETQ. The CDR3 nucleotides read TGCGCCAGCAGCTTGGTCTCTCACTCGGGGGGAGATACGCAGTATTTT. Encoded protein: CASSLVSHSGGDTQYF.

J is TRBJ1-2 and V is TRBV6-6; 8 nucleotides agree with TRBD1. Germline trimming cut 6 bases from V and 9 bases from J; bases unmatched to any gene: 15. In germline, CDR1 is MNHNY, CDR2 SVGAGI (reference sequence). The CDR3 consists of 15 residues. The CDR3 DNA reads TGTGCCAGCAGCCCTGGGACAGGAGCTGTGAGGAGCTACACCTTC. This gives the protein CASSPGTGAVRSYTF.

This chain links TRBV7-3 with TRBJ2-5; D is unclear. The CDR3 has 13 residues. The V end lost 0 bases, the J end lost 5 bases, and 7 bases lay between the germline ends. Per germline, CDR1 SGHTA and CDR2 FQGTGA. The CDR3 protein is CASSLTTGETQYF. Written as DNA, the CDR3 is TGTGCCAGCAGCTTAACTACTGGGGAGACCCAGTACTTC. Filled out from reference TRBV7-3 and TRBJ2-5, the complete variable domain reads GAGVSQTPSNKVTEKGKYVELRCDPISGHTALYWYRQSLGQGPEFLIYFQGTGAADDSGLPNDRFFAVRPEGSVSTLKIQRTERGDSAVYLCASSLTTGETQYFGPGTRLLVL.

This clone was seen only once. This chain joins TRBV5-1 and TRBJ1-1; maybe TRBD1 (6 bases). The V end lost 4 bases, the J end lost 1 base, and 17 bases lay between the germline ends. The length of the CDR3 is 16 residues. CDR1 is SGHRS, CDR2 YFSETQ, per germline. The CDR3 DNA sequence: TGCGCCAGCAGCCTCACAGGGACAACTGGGAACACTGAAGCTTTCTTT. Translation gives CASSLTGTTGNTEAFF. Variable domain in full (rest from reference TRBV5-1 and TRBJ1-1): KAGVTQTPRYLIKTRGQQVTLSCSPISGHRSVSWYQQTPGQGLQFLFEYFSETQRNKGNFPGRFSGRQFSNSRSEMNVSTLELGDSALYLCASSLTGTTGNTEAFFGQGTRLTVV.

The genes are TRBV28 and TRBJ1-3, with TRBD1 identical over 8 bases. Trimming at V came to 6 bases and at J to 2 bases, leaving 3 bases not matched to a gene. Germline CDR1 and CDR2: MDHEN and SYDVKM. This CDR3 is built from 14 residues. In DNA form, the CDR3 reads TGTGCCAGCAGCACAGGGGGTCCTGGAAACACCATATATTTT. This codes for CASSTGGPGNTIYF.

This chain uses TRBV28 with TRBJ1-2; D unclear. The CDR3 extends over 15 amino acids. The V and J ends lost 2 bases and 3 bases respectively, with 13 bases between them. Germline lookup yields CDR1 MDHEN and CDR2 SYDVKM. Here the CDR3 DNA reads TGTGCCAGCAGTTTAGTCCTTACGTGGGACTATGGCTACACCTTC. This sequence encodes CASSLVLTWDYGYTF.

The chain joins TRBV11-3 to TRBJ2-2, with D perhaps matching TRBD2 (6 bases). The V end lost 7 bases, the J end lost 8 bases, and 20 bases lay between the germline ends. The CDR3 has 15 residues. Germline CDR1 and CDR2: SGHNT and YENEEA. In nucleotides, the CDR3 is TGTGCCAGCACCACTAGCCGTAGAGGGTCGGGGGAGCTGTTTTTT. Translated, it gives CASTTSRRGSGELFF.

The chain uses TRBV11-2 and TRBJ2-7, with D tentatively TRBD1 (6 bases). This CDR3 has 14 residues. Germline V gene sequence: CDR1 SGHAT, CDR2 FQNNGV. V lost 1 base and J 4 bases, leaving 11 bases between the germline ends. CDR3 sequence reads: CASSLGNREYEQYF. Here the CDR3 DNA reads TGTGCCAGCAGCTTAGGCAACAGGGAGTACGAGCAGTACTTC.

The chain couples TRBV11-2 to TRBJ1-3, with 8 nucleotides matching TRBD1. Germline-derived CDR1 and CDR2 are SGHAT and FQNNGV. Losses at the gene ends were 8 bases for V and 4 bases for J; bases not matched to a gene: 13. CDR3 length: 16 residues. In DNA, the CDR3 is TGTGCCAGCCGGAGACCCCAGGGGGCTCCCGGAAACACCATATATTTT. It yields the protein CASRRPQGAPGNTIYF.

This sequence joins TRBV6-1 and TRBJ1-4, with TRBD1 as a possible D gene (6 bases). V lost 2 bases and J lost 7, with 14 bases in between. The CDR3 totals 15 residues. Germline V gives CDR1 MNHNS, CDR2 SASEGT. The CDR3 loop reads CASSEKGWGLEKLFF. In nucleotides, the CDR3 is TGTGCCAGCAGTGAAAAAGGATGGGGGCTTGAAAAACTGTTTTTT.

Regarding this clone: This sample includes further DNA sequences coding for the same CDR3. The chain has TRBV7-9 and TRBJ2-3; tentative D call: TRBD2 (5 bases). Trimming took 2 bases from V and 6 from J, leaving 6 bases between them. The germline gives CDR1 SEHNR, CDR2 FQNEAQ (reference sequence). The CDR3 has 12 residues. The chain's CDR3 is CASSLSGDTQYF. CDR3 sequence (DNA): TGTGCCAGCAGCTTATCGGGGGATACGCAGTATTTT.

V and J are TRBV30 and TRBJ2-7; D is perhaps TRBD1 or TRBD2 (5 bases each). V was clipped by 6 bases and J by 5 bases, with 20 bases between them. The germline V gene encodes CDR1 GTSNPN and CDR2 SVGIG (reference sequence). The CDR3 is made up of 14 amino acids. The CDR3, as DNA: TGTGCCTGCCTGTCCGGGGCATTCGGGGACGAGCAGTACTTC. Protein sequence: CACLSGAFGDEQYF.